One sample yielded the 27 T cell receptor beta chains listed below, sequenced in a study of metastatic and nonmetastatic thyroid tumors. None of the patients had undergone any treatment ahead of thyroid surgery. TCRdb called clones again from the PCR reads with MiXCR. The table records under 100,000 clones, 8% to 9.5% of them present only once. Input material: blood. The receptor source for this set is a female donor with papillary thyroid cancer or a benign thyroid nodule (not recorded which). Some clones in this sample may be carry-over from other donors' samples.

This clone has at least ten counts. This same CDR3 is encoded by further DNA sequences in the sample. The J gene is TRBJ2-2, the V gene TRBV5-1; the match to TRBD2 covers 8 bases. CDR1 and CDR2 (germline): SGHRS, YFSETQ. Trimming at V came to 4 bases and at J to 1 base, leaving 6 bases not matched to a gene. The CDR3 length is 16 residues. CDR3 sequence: CASSILAGLNTGELFF. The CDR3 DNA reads TGCGCCAGCAGCATATTAGCGGGGTTGAACACCGGGGAGCTGTTTTTT.

The CDR3 sequence: CASSRTEFTDTQYF. CDR3 bases: TGTGCCAGCAGCCGGACAGAATTCACAGATACGCAGTATTTT. The V and J genes are TRBV6-1 and TRBJ2-3, with a tentative D call TRBD1 (6 bases). The CDR3 contains 14 residues. Germline V gives CDR1 MNHNS, CDR2 SASEGT. The V gene lost 6 bases and the J gene lost 2 bases, with 12 bases spanning the gap.

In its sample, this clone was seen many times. CDR3 sequence reads: CASSYRSPGQGKDYEQYF. In DNA, the CDR3 is TGTGCCAGCAGTTATAGGAGCCCGGGACAGGGTAAGGACTACGAGCAGTACTTC. V usage is TRBV6-5 and J usage is TRBJ2-7; 9 positions match TRBD1. Germline loops: CDR1 MNHEY, CDR2 SVGAGI. Losses at the gene ends were 3 bases for V and 3 bases for J; bases not matched to a gene: 15. This CDR3 comprises 18 residues.

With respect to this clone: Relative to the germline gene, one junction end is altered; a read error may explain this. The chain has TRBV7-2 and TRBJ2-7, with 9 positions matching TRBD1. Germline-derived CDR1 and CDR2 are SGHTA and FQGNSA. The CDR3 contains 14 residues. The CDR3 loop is CASMLGTGSSEQCF. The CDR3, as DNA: TGTGCCAGCATGTTGGGGACAGGGTCCTCCGAGCAGTGCTTC.

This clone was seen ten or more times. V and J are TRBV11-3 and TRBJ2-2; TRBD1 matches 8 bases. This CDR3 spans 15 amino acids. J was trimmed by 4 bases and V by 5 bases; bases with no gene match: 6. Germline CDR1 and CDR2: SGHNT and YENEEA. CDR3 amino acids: CASSPRTGSTGELFF. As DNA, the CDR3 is TGTGCCAGCAGCCCTAGGACAGGGAGCACCGGGGAGCTGTTTTTT.

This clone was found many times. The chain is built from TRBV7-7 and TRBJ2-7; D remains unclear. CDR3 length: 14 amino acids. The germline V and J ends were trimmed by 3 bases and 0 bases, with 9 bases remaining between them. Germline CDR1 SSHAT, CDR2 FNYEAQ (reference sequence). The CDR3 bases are TGTGCCAGCAGCTTGTCGAGCTCCTCCTACGAGCAGTACTTC. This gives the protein CASSLSSSSYEQYF.

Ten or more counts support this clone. The CDR3 protein is CSAPPQPSTDTQYF. CDR3 nucleotides: TGCAGTGCCCCCCCACAGCCTAGCACAGATACGCAGTATTTT. The chain combines TRBV20-1 with TRBJ2-3, with D unresolved. CDR1 is DFQATT and CDR2 is SNEGSKA in the germline V gene (reference sequence). V lost 6 bases and J lost 0, with 13 bases in between. This CDR3 is 14 amino acids long.

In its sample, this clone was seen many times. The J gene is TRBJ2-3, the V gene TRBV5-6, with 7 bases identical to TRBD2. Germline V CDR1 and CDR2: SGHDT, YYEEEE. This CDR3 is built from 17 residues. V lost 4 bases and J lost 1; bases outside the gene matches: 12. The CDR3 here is CASSRWGGSGGTDTQYF. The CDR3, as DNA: TGTGCCAGCAGCCGTTGGGGGGGGAGTGGTGGCACAGATACGCAGTATTTT.

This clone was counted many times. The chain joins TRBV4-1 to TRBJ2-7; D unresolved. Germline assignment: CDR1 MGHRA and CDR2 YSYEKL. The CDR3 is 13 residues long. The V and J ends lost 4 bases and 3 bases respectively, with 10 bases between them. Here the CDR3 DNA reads TGCGCCAGCAGCCCTCTCGGTGGCTACGAGCAGTACTTC. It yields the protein CASSPLGGYEQYF.

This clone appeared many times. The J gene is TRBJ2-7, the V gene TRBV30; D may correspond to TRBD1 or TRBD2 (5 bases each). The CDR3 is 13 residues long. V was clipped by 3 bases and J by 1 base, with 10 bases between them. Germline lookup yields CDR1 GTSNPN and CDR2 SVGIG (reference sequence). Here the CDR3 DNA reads TGTGCCTGGAGGGGGGACCGGTCCTACGAGCAGTACTTC. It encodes CAWRGDRSYEQYF.

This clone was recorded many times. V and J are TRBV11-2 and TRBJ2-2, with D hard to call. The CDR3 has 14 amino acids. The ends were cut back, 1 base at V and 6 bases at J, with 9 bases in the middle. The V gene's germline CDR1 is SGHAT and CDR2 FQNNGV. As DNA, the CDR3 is TGTGCCAGCAGCTTAGGACCGGATTCCGGGGAGCTGTTTTTT. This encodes CASSLGPDSGELFF.

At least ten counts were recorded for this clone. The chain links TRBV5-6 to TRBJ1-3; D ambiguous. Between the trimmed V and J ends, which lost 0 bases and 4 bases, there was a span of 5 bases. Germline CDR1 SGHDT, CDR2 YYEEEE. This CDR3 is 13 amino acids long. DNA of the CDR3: TGTGCCAGCAGCTTGGTGGAAGGAAACACCATATATTTT. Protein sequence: CASSLVEGNTIYF.

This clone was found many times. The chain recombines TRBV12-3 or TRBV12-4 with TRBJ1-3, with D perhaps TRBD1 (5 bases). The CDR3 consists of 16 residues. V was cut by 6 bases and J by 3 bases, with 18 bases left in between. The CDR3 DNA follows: TGTGCCAGCAGGCCCCCGGCAGGGAAAGGTGGAAACACCATATATTTT. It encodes CASRPPAGKGGNTIYF.

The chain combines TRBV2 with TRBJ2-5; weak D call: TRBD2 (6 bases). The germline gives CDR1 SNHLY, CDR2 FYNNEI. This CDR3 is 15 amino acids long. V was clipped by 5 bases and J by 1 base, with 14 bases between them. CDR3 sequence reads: CASSLGTGLQETQYF. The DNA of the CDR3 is TGTGCCAGCAGTCTCGGGACTGGACTCCAAGAGACCCAGTACTTC.

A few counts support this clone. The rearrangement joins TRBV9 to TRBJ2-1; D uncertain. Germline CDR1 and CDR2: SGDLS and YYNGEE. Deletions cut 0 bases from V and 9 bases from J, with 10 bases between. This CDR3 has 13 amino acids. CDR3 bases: TGTGCCAGCAGCGTAGATGTTAGAGTTGAGCAGTTCTTC. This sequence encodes CASSVDVRVEQFF.

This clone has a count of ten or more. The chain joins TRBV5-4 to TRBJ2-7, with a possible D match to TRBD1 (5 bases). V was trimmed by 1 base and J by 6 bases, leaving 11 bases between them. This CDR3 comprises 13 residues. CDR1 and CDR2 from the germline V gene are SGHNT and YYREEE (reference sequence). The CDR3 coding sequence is TGTGCCAGCAGCTTGCCAGGGCTGATCGAGCAGTACTTC. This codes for CASSLPGLIEQYF.

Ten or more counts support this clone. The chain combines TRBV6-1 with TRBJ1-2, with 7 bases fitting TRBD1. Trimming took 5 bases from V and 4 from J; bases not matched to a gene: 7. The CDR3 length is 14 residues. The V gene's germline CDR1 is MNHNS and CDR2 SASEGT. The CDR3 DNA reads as TGTGCCAGCAGTCTGGGACAGAACTCCTATGGCTACACCTTC. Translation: CASSLGQNSYGYTF.

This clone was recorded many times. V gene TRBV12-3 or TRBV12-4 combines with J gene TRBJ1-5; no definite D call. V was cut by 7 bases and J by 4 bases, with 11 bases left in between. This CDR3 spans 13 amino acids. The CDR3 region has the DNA TGTGCCAGCACTAAGGACGGGAATCAGCCCCAGCATTTT. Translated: CASTKDGNQPQHF.

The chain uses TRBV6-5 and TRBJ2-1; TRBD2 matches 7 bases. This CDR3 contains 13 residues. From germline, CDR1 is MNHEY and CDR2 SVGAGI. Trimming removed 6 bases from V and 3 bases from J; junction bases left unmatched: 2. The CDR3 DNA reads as TGTGCCAGCAGCGGGGGGAGCTACAATGAGCAGTTCTTC. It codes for CASSGGSYNEQFF.

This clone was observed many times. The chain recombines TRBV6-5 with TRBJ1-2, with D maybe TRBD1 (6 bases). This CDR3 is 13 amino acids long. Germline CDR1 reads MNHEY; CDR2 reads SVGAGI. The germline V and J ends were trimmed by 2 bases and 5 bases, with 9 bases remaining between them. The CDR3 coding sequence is TGTGCCAGCAGTTACGGGACATCTTATGGCTACACCTTC. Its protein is CASSYGTSYGYTF.

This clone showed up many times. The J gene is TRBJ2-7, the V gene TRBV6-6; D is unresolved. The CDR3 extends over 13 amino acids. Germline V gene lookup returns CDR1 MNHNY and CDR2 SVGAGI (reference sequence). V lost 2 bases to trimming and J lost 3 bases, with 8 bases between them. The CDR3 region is CASSYQSDYEQYF. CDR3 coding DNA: TGTGCCAGCAGTTACCAGAGCGACTACGAGCAGTACTTC.

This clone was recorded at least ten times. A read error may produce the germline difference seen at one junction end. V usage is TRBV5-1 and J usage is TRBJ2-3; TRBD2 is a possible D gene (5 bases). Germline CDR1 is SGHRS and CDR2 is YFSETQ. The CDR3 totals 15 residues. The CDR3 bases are TGCGCCAGCACCTTGGGCTGGACTAGCACAGATACGCAGTATTTT. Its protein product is CASTLGWTSTDTQYF.

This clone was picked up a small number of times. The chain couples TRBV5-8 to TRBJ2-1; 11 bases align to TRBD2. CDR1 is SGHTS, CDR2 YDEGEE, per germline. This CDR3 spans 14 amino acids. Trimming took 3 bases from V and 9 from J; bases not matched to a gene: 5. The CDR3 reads CASSYSGGAGEQFF. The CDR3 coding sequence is TGTGCCAGCAGCTATAGCGGGGGGGCCGGTGAGCAGTTCTTC.

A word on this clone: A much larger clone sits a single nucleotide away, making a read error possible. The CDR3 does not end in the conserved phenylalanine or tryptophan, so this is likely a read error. The CDR3 spells CASRDFGETQYL. CDR3 sequence (DNA): TGTGCCAGCAGGGACTTCGGGGAGACCCAGTACCTC. The V call is TRBV2, the J call TRBJ2-5; the D gene is possibly TRBD2 (5 bases). CDR3 length equals 12 residues. Germline V gene data show CDR1 as SNHLY and CDR2 as FYNNEI. Trimming took 6 bases from V and 5 from J, leaving 10 bases between them.

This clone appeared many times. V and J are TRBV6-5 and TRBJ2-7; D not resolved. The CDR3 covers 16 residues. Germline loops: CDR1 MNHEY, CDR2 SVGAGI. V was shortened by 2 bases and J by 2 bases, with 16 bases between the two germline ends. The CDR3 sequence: CASSYQSQNRPYEQYF. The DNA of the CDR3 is TGTGCCAGCAGTTACCAGTCCCAGAACAGACCCTACGAGCAGTACTTC.

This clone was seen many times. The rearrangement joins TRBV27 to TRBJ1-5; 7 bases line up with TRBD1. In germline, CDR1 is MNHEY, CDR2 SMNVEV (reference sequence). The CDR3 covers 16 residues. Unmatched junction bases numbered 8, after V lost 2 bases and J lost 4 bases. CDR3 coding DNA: TGTGCCAGCAGTTTAAAGAATGACAGGGCGAATCAGCCCCAGCATTTT. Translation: CASSLKNDRANQPQHF.

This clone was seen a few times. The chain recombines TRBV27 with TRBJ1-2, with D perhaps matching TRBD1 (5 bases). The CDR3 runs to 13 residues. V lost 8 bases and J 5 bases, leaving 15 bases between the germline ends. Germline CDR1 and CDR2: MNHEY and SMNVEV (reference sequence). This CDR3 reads CASVGASRYGYTF. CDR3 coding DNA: TGTGCCAGCGTAGGGGCTTCTAGATATGGCTACACCTTC.